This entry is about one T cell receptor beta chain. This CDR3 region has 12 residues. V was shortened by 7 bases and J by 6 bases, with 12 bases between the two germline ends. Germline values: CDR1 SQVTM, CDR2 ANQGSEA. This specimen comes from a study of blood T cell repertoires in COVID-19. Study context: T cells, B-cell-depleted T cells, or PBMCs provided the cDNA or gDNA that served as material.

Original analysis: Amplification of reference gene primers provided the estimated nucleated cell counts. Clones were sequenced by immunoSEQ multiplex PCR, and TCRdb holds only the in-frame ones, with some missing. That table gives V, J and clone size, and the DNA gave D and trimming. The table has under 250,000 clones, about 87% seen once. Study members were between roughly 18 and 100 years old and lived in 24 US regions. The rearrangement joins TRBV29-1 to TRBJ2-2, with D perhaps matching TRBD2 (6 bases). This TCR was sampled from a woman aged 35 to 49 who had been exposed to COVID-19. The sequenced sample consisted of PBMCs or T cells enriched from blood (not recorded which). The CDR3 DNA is TGCAGCGGGAGGGGCGGAGCCGGGGAGCTGTTTTTT. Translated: CSGRGGAGELFF.